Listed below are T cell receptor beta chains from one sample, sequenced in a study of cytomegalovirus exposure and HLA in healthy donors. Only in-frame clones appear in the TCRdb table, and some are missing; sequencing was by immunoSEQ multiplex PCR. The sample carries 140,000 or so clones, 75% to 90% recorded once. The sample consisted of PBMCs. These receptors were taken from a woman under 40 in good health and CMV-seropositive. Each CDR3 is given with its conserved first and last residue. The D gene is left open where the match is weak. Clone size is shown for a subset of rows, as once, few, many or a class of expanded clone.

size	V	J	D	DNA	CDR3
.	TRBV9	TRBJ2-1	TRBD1	TGTGCCAGCAGCGTAGACAGGGGCCCGTTCTTC	CASSVDRGPFF
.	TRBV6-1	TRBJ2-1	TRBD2	TGTGCCAGCAGTGAAGCCCCCTCCGAGCGGGAGGTACTATTCTACAATGAGCAGTTCTTC	CASSEAPSEREVLFYNEQFF
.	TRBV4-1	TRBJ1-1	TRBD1	TGCGCCAGCAGCCAGGACAGGGGCTATACTACTGAAGCTTTCTTT	CASSQDRGYTTEAFF
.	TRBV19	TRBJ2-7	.	TGTGCCAGTAGTATCCTCGGCGAGCAGTACTTC	CASSILGEQYF
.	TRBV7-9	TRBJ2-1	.	TGTGCCAGCAGTTTACAGGGTAGCTTCTACAATGAGCAGTTCTTC	CASSLQGSFYNEQFF
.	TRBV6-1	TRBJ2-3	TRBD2	TGTGCCAGCAGTGGGACTAGCGGGTTTCGCCCGTTAGATACGCAGTATTTT	CASSGTSGFRPLDTQYF
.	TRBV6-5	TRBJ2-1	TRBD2	TGTGCCAGCAGAGGACTAGCGGGTTTCGGTGAGCAGTTCTTC	CASRGLAGFGEQFF
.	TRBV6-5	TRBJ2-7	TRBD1	TGTGCCAGCAGTACCCGGGACAGGCTGAAAGAGCAGTACTTC	CASSTRDRLKEQYF
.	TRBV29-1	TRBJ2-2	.	TGCAGCGTGGGGAGGATGGGCACCGGGGAGCTGTTTTTT	CSVGRMGTGELFF
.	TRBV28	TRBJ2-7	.	TGTGCCAGCAGTTTAAATTTCGCGTCATCCTCCTACGAGCAGTACTTC	CASSLNFASSSYEQYF
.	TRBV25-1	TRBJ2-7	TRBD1	TGTGCCAGCAGTCCACTCGGGGGACAGGGGTACGAGCAGTACTTC	CASSPLGGQGYEQYF
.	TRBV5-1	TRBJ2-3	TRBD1	TGCGCCAGCAGCTTGGACGGGCAGGGGGCCGCAGATACGCAGTATTTT	CASSLDGQGAADTQYF
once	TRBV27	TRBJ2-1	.	TGTGCCAGCAGTTTGCGCCGGGACCAGGGGTACAATGAGCAGTTCTTC	CASSLRRDQGYNEQFF
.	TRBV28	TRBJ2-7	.	TGTGCCAGCAGTGCATGGACGGGAGTCTCCTACGAGCAGTACTTC	CASSAWTGVSYEQYF
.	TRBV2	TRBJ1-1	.	TGTGCCAGCCTGAACCCCTCCCTTGAGACTGAAGCTTTCTTT	CASLNPSLETEAFF
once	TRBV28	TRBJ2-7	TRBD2	TGTGCCAGCAGTCTTGGACTAGCGGGAGGGCTATACGAGCAGTACTTC	CASSLGLAGGLYEQYF
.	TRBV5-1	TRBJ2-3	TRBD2	TGCGCCAGCAGCTTGGTAGCGGGGGGGCCTGCAGATACGCAGTATTTT	CASSLVAGGPADTQYF
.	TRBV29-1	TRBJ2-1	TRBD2	TGCAGCGTTGAGCTACTAGCGGGAGTCGCAGGGCAGTTCTTC	CSVELLAGVAGQFF
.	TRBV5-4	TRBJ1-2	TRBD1	TGTGCCAGCAGCCCAGGACAGGGGGCAAGGGGCTACACCTTC	CASSPGQGARGYTF
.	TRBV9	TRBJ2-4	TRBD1	TGTGCCAGCAGCGCCTCGAGGACAGGGGCTAATGAAAACATTCAGTACTTC	CASSASRTGANENIQYF
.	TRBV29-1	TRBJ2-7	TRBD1	TGCAGCGCCCTACCGGGACAGGGGTCCTACGAGCAGTACTTC	CSALPGQGSYEQYF
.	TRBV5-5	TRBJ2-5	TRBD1	TGTGCCAGCAGCCCCGACAGGGGAGAGACCCAGTACTTC	CASSPDRGETQYF
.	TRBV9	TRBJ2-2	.	TGTGCCAGCAGCTTACAGGGCGGCGGGGAGCTGTTTTTT	CASSLQGGGELFF
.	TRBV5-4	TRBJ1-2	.	TGTGCCAGCAGCTTGCAACAGGCCTCTGGCGGCTACACCTTC	CASSLQQASGGYTF
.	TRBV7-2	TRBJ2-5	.	TGTGCCAGCAGCTTAGGGCCGCGGGAGACCCAGTACTTC	CASSLGPRETQYF
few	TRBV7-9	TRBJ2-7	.	TGTGCCAGCAGCATAGAAGGACCGGGGGAGCAGTACTTC	CASSIEGPGEQYF